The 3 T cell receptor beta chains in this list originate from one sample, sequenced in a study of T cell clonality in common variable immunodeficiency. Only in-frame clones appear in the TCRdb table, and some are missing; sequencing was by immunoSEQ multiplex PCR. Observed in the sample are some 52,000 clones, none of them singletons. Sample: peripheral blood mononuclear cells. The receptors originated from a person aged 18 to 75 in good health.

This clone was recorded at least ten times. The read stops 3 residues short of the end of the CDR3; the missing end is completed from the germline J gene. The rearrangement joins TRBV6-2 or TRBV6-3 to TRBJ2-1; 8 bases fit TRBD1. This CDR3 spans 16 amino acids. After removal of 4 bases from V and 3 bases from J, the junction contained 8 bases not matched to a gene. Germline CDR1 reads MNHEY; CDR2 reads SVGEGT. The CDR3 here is CASSLDRGASYNEQFF. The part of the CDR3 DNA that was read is TGTGCCAGCAGTTTAGACAGGGGCGCAAGCTACAATGAG.

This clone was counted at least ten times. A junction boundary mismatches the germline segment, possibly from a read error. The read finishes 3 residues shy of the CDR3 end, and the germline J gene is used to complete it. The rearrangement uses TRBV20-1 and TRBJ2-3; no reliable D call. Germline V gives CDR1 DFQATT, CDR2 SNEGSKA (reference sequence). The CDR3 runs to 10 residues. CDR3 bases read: TGCAGTCCTAGGCTAGAGACG. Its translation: CSPRLET. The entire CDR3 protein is CSPRLETQYF.

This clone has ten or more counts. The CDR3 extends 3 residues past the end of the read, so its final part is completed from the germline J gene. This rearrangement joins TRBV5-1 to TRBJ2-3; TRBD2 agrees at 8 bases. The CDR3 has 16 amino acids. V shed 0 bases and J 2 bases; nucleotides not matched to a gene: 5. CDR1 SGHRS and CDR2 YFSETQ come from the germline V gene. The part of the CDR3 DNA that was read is TGCGCCAGCAGCTTGGGCGGGAGGTCAGACACAGATACG. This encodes CASSLGGRSDTDT. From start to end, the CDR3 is CASSLGGRSDTDTQYF.